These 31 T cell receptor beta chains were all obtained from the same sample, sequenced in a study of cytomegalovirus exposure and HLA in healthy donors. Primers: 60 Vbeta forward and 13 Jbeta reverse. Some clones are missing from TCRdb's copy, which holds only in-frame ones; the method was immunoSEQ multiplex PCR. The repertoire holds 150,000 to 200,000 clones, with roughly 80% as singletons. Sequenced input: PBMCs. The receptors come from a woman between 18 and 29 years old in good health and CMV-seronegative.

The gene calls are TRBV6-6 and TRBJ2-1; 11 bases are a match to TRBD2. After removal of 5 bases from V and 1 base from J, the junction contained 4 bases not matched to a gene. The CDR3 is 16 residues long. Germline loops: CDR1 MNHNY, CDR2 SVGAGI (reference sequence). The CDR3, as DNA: TGTGCCAGCAGTCCTGGGACTAGCGGATCCTACAATGAGCAGTTCTTC. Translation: CASSPGTSGSYNEQFF.

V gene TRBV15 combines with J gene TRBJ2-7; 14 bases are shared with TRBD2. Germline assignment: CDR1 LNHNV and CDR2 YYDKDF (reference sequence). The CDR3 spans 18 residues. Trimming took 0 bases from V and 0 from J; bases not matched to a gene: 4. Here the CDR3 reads CATSRDVGLAGVSYEQYF. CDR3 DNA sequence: TGTGCCACCAGCAGAGATGTGGGACTAGCGGGAGTCTCCTACGAGCAGTACTTC.

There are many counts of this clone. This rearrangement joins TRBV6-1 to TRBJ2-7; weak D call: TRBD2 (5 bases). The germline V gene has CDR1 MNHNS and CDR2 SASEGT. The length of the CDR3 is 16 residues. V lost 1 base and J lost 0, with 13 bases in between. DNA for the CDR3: TGTGCCAGCAGTGAAGGTCCCGGGGTAAACTCCTACGAGCAGTACTTC. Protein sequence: CASSEGPGVNSYEQYF.

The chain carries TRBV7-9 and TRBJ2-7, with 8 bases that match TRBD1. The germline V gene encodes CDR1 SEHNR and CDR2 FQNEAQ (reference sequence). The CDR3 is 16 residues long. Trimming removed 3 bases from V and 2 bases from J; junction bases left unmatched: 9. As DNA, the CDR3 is TGTGCCAGCAGCTTTGACCCCGGGACAGGAGCCTACGAGCAGTACTTC. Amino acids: CASSFDPGTGAYEQYF.

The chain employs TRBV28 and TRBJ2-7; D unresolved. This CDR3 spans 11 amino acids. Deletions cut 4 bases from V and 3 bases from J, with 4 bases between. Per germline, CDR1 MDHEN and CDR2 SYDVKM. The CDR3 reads CASSSVYEQYF. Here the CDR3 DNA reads TGTGCCAGCAGTTCTGTCTACGAGCAGTACTTC.

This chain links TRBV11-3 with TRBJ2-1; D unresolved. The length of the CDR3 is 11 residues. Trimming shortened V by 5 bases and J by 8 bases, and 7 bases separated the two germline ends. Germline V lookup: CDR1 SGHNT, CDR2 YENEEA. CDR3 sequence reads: CASSLRDEQFF. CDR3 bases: TGTGCCAGCAGCCTTCGGGATGAGCAGTTCTTC.

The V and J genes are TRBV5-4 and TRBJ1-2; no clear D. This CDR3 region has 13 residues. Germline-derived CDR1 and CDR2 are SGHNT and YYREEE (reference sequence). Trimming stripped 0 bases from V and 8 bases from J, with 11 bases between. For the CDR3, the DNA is TGTGCCAGCAGCTTGGGAGAAGATGAGGGCTACACCTTC. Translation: CASSLGEDEGYTF.

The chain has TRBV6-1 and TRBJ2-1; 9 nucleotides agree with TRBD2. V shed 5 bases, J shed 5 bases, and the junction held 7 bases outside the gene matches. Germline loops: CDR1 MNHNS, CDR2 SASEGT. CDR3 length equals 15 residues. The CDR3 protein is CASSRLAEGDNEQFF. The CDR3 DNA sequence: TGTGCCAGCAGTAGACTAGCGGAGGGGGACAATGAGCAGTTCTTC.

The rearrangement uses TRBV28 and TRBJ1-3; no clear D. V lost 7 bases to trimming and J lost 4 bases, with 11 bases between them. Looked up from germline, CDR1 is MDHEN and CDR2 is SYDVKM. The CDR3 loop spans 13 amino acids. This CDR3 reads CASIPNQGNTIYF. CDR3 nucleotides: TGTGCCAGCATTCCCAATCAAGGAAACACCATATATTTT.

In DNA, the CDR3 is TGCGCCAGCAGCCAACTAGACAGGGATATGGATGAAGCTTTCTTT. It translates to CASSQLDRDMDEAFF. The chain has TRBV4-1 and TRBJ1-1; 7 bases agree with TRBD1. Trimming at V came to 2 bases and at J to 7 bases, leaving 10 bases not matched to a gene. The CDR3 totals 15 residues. Germline V gives CDR1 MGHRA, CDR2 YSYEKL.

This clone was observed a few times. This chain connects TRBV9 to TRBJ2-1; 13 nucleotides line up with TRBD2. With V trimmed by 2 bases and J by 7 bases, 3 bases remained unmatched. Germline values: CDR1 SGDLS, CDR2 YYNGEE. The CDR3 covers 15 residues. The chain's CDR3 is CASSVTSGRSNEQFF. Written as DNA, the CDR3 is TGTGCCAGCAGCGTGACTAGCGGGAGGTCTAATGAGCAGTTCTTC.

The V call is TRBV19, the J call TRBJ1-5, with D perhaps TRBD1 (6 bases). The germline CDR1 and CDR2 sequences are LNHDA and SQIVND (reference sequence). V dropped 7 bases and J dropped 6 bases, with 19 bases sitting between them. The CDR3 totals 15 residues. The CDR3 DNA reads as TGTGCCAGTATCCCCGGGGGGGGCGGCTTTCAGCCCCAGCATTTT. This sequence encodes CASIPGGGGFQPQHF.

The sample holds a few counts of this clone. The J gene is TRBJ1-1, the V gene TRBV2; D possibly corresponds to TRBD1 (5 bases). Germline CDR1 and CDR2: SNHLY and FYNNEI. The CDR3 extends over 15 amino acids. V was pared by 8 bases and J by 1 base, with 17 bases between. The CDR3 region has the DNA TGTGCCAGCTCGCTTAGACCCGGACAGAACACTGAAGCTTTCTTT. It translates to CASSLRPGQNTEAFF.

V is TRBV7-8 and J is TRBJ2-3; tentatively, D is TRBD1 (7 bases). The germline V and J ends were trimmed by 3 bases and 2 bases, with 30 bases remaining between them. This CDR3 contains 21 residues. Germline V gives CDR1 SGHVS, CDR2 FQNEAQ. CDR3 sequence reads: CASSFPRAPGQLSGYTDTQYF. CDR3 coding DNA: TGTGCCAGCAGCTTCCCTAGGGCCCCGGGACAGCTAAGCGGGTACACAGATACGCAGTATTTT.

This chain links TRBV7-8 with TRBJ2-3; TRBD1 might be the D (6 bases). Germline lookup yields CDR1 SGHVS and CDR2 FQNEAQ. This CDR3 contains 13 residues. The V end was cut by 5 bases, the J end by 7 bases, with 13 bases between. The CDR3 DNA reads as TGTGCCAGCAGCACCCGGACAGTTTATACGCAGTATTTT. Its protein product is CASSTRTVYTQYF.

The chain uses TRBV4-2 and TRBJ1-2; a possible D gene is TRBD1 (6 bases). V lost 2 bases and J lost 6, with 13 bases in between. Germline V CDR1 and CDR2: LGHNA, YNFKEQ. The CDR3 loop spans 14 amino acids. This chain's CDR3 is CASSQPVGQHGYTF. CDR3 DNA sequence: TGTGCCAGCAGCCAACCTGTTGGACAGCATGGCTACACCTTC.

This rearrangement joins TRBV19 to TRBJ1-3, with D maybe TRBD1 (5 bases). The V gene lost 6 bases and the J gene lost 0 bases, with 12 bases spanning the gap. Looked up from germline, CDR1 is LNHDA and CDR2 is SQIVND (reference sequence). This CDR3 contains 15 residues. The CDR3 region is CASRIDSYSGNTIYF. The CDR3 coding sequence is TGTGCCAGTAGAATCGACAGTTACTCTGGAAACACCATATATTTT.

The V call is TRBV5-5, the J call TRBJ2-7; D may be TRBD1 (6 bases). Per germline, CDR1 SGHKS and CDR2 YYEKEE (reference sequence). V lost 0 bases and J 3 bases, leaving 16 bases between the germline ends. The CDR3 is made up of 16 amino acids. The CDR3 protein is CASSLDPGQGFYEQYF. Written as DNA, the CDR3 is TGTGCCAGCAGCTTGGACCCGGGACAAGGATTCTACGAGCAGTACTTC.

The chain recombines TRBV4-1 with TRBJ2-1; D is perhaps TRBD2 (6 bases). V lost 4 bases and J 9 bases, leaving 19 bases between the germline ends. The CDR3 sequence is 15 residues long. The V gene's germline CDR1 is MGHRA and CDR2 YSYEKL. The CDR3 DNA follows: TGCGCCAGCAGCCTCACTCGCGGGGAGTGGGTTGAGCAGTTCTTC. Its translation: CASSLTRGEWVEQFF.

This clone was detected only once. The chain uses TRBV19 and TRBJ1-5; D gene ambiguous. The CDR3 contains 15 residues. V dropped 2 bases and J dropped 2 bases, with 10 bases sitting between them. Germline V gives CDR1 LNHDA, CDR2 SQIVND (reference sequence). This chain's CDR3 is CASSIRGSGNQPQHF. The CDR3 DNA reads TGTGCCAGTAGTATACGGGGTAGCGGCAATCAGCCCCAGCATTTT.

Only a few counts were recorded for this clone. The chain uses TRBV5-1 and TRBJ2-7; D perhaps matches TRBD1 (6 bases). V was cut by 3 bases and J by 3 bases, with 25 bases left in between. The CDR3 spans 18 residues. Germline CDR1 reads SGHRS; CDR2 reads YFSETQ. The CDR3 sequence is CASSSWTASPPLLYEQYF. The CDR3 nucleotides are TGCGCCAGCAGCTCGTGGACAGCTTCGCCCCCCCTCCTCTACGAGCAGTACTTC.

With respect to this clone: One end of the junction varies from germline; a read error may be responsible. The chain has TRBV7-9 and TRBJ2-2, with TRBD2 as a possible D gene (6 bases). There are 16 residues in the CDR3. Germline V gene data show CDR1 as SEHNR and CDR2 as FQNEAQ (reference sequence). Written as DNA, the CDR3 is TGTTCCAGCAGCCTTACCGGGACTGGGAACACCGGGGAGCTGTTTTTT. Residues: CSSSLTGTGNTGELFF.

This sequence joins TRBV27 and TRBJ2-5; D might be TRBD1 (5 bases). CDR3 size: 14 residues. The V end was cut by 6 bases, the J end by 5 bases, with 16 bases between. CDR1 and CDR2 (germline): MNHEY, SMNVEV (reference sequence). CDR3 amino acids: CASSNLGAGETQYF. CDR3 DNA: TGTGCCAGCAGCAACCTAGGGGCTGGGGAGACCCAGTACTTC.

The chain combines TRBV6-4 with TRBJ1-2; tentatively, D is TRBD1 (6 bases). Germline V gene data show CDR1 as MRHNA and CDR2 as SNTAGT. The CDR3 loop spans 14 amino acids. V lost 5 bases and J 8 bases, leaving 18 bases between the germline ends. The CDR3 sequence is CASSPTDSARGYTF. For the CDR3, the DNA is TGTGCCAGCAGTCCCACGGACAGTGCAAGAGGCTACACCTTC.

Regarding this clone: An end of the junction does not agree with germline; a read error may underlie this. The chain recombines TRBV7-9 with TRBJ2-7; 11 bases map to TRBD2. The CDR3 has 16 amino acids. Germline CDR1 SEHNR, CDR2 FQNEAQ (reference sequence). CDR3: CSSSATSGIYSYEQYF. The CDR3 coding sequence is TGTTCCAGCAGCGCGACTAGCGGGATCTACTCCTACGAGCAGTACTTC.

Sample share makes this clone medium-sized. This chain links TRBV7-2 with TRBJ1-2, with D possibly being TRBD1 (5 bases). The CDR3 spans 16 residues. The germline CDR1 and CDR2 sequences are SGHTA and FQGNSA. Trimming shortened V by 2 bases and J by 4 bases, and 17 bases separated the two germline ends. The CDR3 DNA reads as TGTGCCAGCAGCTTAAGGAACAGGCCCCTAGGCTATGGCTACACCTTC. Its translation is CASSLRNRPLGYGYTF.

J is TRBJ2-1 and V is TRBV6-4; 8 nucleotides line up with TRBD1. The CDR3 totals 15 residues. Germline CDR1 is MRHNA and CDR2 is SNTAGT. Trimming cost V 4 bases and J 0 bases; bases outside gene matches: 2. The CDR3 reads CASSVGTGSYNEQFF. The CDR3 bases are TGTGCCAGCAGTGTAGGGACAGGCTCCTACAATGAGCAGTTCTTC.

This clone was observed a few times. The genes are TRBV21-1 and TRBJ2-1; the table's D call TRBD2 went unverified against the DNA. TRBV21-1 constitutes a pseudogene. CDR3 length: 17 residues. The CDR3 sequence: CASSNRIAGDNHNEQFF. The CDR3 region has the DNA TGTGCCAGCAGCAATAGAATAGCGGGAGATAACCACAATGAGCAGTTCTTC.

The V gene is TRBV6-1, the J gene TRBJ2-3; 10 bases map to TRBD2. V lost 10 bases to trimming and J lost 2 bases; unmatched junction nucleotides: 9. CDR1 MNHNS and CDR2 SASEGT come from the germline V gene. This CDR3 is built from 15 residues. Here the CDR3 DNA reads TGTGCCACAAAGGGGCTAGCGGGAGACACAGATACGCAGTATTTT. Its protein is CATKGLAGDTDTQYF.

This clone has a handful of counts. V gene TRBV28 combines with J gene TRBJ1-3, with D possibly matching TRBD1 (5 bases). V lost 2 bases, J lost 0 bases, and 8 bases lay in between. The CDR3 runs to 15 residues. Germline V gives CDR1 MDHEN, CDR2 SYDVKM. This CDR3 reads CASSLTGSSGNTIYF. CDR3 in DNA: TGTGCCAGCAGTTTAACAGGTAGCTCTGGAAACACCATATATTTT.

This CDR3 is CASSETGSSYEQYF. In DNA form, the CDR3 reads TGTGCCAGTAGTGAGACAGGAAGCTCCTACGAGCAGTACTTC. The chain combines TRBV19 with TRBJ2-7, with D perhaps TRBD1 (6 bases). With 5 bases removed from V and 0 bases from J, the gap between germline ends came to 11 bases. The germline V gene has CDR1 LNHDA and CDR2 SQIVND (reference sequence). The CDR3 length is 14 residues.